This T cell receptor beta chain was identified in a study of blood T cell repertoires in COVID-19. Germline assignment: CDR1 LNHDA and CDR2 SQIVND (reference sequence). V was clipped by 5 bases and J by 5 bases, with 12 bases between them. This CDR3 spans 14 amino acids. As processed by the authors: Using reference gene primer amplification, nucleated cell counts were estimated. Generated by immunoSEQ multiplex PCR, the TCRdb table keeps only in-frame clones and is missing some. V, J and clone size are those of that table, while D and trimming were read from the DNA. Here the sample spans around 25,000 clones, about 88% being singletons.

This receptor was taken from a woman in her 50s with active COVID-19. The chain uses TRBV19 and TRBJ2-2; D is possibly TRBD1 (5 bases). The specimen sequenced was peripheral blood. The CDR3 spells CASSRQGWTGELFF. CDR3 DNA sequence: TGTGCCAGTAGTCGGCAGGGTTGGACCGGGGAGCTGTTTTTT.